This T cell receptor beta chain was found in a study of cytomegalovirus exposure and HLA in healthy donors. With regard to this clone: Its antigen is not identified.

Primers included in the PCR were 60 Vbeta and 13 Jbeta primers. Profiling relied on immunoSEQ multiplex PCR, and the TCRdb table lists in-frame clones only, not all of them. The table has 200,000 to 250,000 clones, approximately 80% seen once. The donors gave bone marrow, and they were healthy. Findings of the study overall: Analyzed later, association rates of TCRs varied across HLA loci, with DRB1 most and HLA-C fewest.

The sequenced sample consisted of PBMCs. The sequence came from a girl under 10 years old in good health and CMV-seronegative.

This chain's CDR3 is CASSQEGLAGETQYF. CDR3 in DNA: TGTGCCAGCAGCCAGGAGGGACTGGCCGGAGAGACCCAGTACTTC. The genes are TRBV11-3 and TRBJ2-5; D perhaps matches TRBD2 (6 bases). CDR3 length: 15 residues. From germline, CDR1 is SGHNT and CDR2 YENEEA. V was pared by 5 bases and J by 4 bases, with 17 bases between.